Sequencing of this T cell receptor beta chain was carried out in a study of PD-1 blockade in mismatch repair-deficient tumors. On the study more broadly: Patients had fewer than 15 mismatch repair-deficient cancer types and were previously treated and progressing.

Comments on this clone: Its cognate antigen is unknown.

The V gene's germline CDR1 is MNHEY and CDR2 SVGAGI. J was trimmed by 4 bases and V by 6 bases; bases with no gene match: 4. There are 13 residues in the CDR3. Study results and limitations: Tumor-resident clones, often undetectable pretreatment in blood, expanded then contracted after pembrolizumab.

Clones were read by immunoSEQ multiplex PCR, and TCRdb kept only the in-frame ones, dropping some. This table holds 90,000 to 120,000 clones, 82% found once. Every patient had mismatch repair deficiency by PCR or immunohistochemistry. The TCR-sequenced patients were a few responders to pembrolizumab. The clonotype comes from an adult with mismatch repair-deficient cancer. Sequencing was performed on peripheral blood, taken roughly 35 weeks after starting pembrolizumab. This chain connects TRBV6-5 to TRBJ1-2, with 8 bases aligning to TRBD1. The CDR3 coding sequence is TGTGCCAGCAGCAAGACAGGGGTCTATGGCTACACCTTC. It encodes CASSKTGVYGYTF.